This passage covers 21 T cell receptor beta chains from one sample sequenced in a study of OX40 agonist ivuxolimab in advanced cancers. The library was obtained by the immunoSEQ multiplex PCR assay. This immuneACCESS table, as held by TCRdb, lists in-frame sequences with V and J called but not all clones. Of the missing ones, under half trace to an unresolved V gene in checked studies; the others have no known cause. The sample table contains about 110,000 clones; only one count was recorded for around 93% of them. The ten largest clones represent roughly 0.66% of the sample. The specimen comprised CD4+ or CD8+ T cells sorted from blood, sampled in a trial of the OX40 agonist ivuxolimab. Receptors were obtained from an adult with an advanced solid tumor such as melanoma, head and neck, liver or kidney cancer.

This rearrangement joins TRBV25-1 to TRBJ1-2; no reliable D call. The CDR3 spans 13 residues. Germline CDR1 MGHDK, CDR2 SYGVNS. V lost 5 bases, J lost 1 base, and 8 bases lay in between. In nucleotides, the CDR3 is TGTGCCAGCAGTTTCAACAGTAACTATGGCTACACCTTC. This gives the protein CASSFNSNYGYTF.

With respect to this clone: The sample contains more than one DNA sequence encoding this CDR3. The rearrangement joins TRBV30 to TRBJ1-3, with D possibly matching TRBD1 (5 bases). Trimming took off 2 bases at V and 0 bases at J, with 8 bases between the two ends. Germline V CDR1 and CDR2: GTSNPN, SVGIG (reference sequence). This CDR3 contains 14 residues. The CDR3 coding sequence is TGTGCCTGGAGTAGAGGGGACTCTGGAAACACCATATATTTT. It translates to CAWSRGDSGNTIYF.

The V gene is TRBV5-1, the J gene TRBJ2-3, with D hard to call. The CDR3 consists of 13 residues. The V and J ends lost 0 bases and 4 bases respectively, with 6 bases between them. The germline V gene has CDR1 SGHRS and CDR2 YFSETQ. The CDR3 bases are TGCGCCAGCAGCTTGGGGACGGCAGATACGCAGTATTTT. It yields the protein CASSLGTADTQYF.

The chain carries TRBV10-3 and TRBJ1-3; D gene uncertain. V gave up 2 bases and J gave up 0 bases, with 2 bases separating them. The CDR3 totals 13 residues. Germline loops: CDR1 ENHRY, CDR2 SYGVKD. The CDR3, as DNA: TGTGCCATCAGTGAGGGCTCTGGAAACACCATATATTTT. Translating it yields CAISEGSGNTIYF.

The chain joins TRBV19 to TRBJ2-3; D not certain. Germline V gene data show CDR1 as LNHDA and CDR2 as SQIVND (reference sequence). CDR3 length: 15 residues. With 9 bases removed from V and 0 bases from J, the gap between germline ends came to 16 bases. As DNA, the CDR3 is TGTGCCAGAGTGAAGACTGGTTCTAGCACAGATACGCAGTATTTT. This translates into CARVKTGSSTDTQYF.

This chain joins TRBV19 and TRBJ2-7; 12 bases are shared with TRBD2. Trimming at V came to 5 bases and at J to 5 bases, leaving 7 bases not matched to a gene. Germline CDR1 reads LNHDA; CDR2 reads SQIVND (reference sequence). CDR3 length: 15 amino acids. This CDR3 reads CASSPRTSGTHEQYF. CDR3 nucleotide sequence: TGTGCCAGTAGTCCTAGGACTAGCGGGACTCACGAGCAGTACTTC. Full variable domain (outside the CDR3, taken from reference TRBV19 and TRBJ2-7): DGGITQSPKYLFRKEGQNVTLSCEQNLNHDAMYWYRQDPGQGLRLIYYSQIVNDFQKGDIAEGYSVSREKKESFPLTVTSAQKNPTAFYLCASSPRTSGTHEQYFGPGTRLTVT.

V and J are TRBV6-1 and TRBJ2-2, with a possible D match to TRBD2 (5 bases). The length of the CDR3 is 15 residues. Germline V CDR1 and CDR2: MNHNS, SASEGT. The V end lost 7 bases, the J end lost 6 bases, and 18 bases lay between the germline ends. This CDR3 reads CASTSGSSFPGELFF. CDR3 sequence (DNA): TGTGCCAGCACCTCGGGGTCCTCCTTTCCCGGGGAGCTGTTTTTT.

The chain has TRBV19 and TRBJ1-2; TRBD1 might be the D (6 bases). Per the germline V gene, CDR1 is LNHDA and CDR2 is SQIVND (reference sequence). The CDR3 has 14 residues. The V end was cut by 6 bases, the J end by 5 bases, with 16 bases between. CDR3 sequence (DNA): TGTGCCAGTAGCGGGGGGGCACCAACATATGGCTACACCTTC. It translates to CASSGGAPTYGYTF.

The V gene is TRBV20-1, the J gene TRBJ1-4; D gene ambiguous. V was cut by 6 bases and J by 11 bases, with 7 bases left in between. The CDR3 is 9 amino acids. Germline loops: CDR1 DFQATT, CDR2 SNEGSKA (reference sequence). The DNA of the CDR3 is TGCAGTGCCCGCTATAAACTGTTTTTT. Its protein product is CSARYKLFF.

The genes are TRBV19 and TRBJ2-2; possibly TRBD1 or TRBD2 for D (6 bases each). Germline V gives CDR1 LNHDA, CDR2 SQIVND (reference sequence). CDR3 length: 16 residues. V was trimmed by 5 bases and J by 4 bases, leaving 17 bases between them. CDR3 bases: TGTGCCAGTAGTCCGGGACGGGGGCAAGGCACCGGGGAGCTGTTTTTT. Translated: CASSPGRGQGTGELFF.

The V gene is TRBV6-1, the J gene TRBJ1-1; no firm D call. The CDR3 sequence is 14 residues long. With 5 bases removed from V and 5 bases from J, the gap between germline ends came to 15 bases. Germline V gene lookup returns CDR1 MNHNS and CDR2 SASEGT. CDR3 DNA: TGTGCCAGCAGTAGTGGGTGGCCGGAGACTGAAGCTTTCTTT. As protein: CASSSGWPETEAFF.

The chain joins TRBV6-5 to TRBJ2-1; unclear D gene. This CDR3 spans 16 amino acids. Looked up from germline, CDR1 is MNHEY and CDR2 is SVGAGI. The V and J ends lost 0 bases and 0 bases respectively, with 9 bases between them. The CDR3 bases are TGTGCCAGCAGTTACTCGAGTCGTGTCTCCTACAATGAGCAGTTCTTC. Protein sequence: CASSYSSRVSYNEQFF.

In DNA, the CDR3 is TGTGCCAGCAGAGCTCAATCTCGGAGACAGTACGAGCAGTACTTC. It codes for CASRAQSRRQYEQYF. The V gene is TRBV11-2, the J gene TRBJ2-7; D is perhaps TRBD1 (5 bases). The CDR3 loop spans 15 amino acids. CDR1 is SGHAT and CDR2 is FQNNGV in the germline V gene. V shed 6 bases and J shed 4 bases, with 19 bases lying between them.

This clone was seen only once. CDR3 DNA sequence: TGTGCCAGCAGTTACGCCCGAGAAGAGACCCAGTACTTC. It encodes CASSYAREETQYF. The V call is TRBV6-5, the J call TRBJ2-5; D remains ambiguous. The CDR3 is made up of 13 amino acids. V dropped 2 bases and J dropped 3 bases, with 7 bases sitting between them. The V gene's germline CDR1 is MNHEY and CDR2 SVGAGI.

This chain links TRBV10-2 with TRBJ1-5, with TRBD1 identical over 9 bases. Per germline, CDR1 WSHSY and CDR2 SAAADI. The CDR3 covers 15 residues. The trim removed 5 bases at V and 6 bases at J, leaving 8 bases unmatched. The CDR3 loop is CASSPTGGAGQPQHF. CDR3 nucleotide sequence: TGCGCCAGCAGTCCCACAGGGGGCGCGGGTCAGCCCCAGCATTTT.

As for this clone: At the DNA level, this CDR3 is encoded by other sequences in the same sample as well. The chain links TRBV27 to TRBJ2-1; D might be TRBD2 (6 bases). This CDR3 has 16 amino acids. Per the germline V gene, CDR1 is MNHEY and CDR2 is SMNVEV (reference sequence). The V gene lost 5 bases and the J gene lost 5 bases, with 19 bases spanning the gap. CDR3 bases: TGTGCCAGCAGTCGCCCCGGGCTAGCGACCGACAATGAGCAGTTCTTC. Its translation is CASSRPGLATDNEQFF.

CDR3 sequence (DNA): TGTGCCAGCGAGGAGGGGGCCAGAGAGACCCAGTACTTC. Residues: CASEEGARETQYF. The rearrangement joins TRBV2 to TRBJ2-5, with a possible D match to TRBD1 (7 bases). Per germline, CDR1 SNHLY and CDR2 FYNNEI. The CDR3 is 13 amino acids. Trimming stripped 8 bases from V and 4 bases from J, with 14 bases between.

The CDR3 sequence is CASSSTNTGETQYF. The CDR3 DNA is TGTGCCAGCAGTTCCACCAACACGGGAGAGACCCAGTACTTC. The rearrangement links TRBV6-5 to TRBJ2-5; D gene ambiguous. Per the germline V gene, CDR1 is MNHEY and CDR2 is SVGAGI. CDR3 length: 14 amino acids. With 4 bases removed from V and 4 bases from J, the gap between germline ends came to 13 bases.

Details on this clone: At the DNA level, this CDR3 is encoded by other sequences in the same sample as well. CDR3 DNA sequence: TGTGCCAGCTCACCGTCGGGCGCTGGGGCCAACGTCCTGACTTTC. Amino acid sequence: CASSPSGAGANVLTF. This chain links TRBV18 with TRBJ2-6; D call uncertain. Germline V gene data show CDR1 as KGHSH and CDR2 as LQKENI. V was pared by 3 bases and J by 2 bases, with 8 bases between. The CDR3 has 15 amino acids.

The rearrangement joins TRBV6-6 to TRBJ1-1; D is unresolved. The V end was cut by 5 bases, the J end by 1 base, with 8 bases between. This CDR3 has 13 residues. Germline CDR1 MNHNY, CDR2 SVGAGI (reference sequence). CDR3 coding DNA: TGTGCCAGCAGTCTCTTCCAGAACACTGAAGCTTTCTTT. This encodes CASSLFQNTEAFF.

This CDR3 reads CASSERKGWTEAFF. The CDR3 coding sequence is TGTGCCAGCAGTGAAAGAAAGGGTTGGACTGAAGCTTTCTTT. V is TRBV6-1 and J is TRBJ1-1; the D is unclear. This CDR3 is built from 14 residues. Between the trimmed V and J ends, which lost 2 bases and 5 bases, there was a span of 12 bases. The germline V gene has CDR1 MNHNS and CDR2 SASEGT.